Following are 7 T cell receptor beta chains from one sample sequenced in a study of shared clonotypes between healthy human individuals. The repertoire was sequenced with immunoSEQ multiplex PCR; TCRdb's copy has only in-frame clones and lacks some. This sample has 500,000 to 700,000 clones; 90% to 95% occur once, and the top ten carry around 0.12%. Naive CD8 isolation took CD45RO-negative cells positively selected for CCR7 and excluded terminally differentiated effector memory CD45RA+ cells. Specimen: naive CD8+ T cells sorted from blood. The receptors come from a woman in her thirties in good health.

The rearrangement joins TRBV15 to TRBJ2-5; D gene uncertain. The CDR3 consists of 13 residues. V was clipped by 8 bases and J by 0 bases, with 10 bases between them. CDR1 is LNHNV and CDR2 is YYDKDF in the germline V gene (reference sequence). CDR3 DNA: TGTGCCACCGACAACCGACACCAAGAGACCCAGTACTTC. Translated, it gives CATDNRHQETQYF.

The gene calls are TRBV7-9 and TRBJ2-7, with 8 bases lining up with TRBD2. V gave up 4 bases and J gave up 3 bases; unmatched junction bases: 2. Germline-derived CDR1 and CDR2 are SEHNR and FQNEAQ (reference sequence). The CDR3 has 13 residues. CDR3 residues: CASSSTSGYEQYF. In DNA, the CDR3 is TGTGCCAGCAGCTCAACTAGCGGCTACGAGCAGTACTTC.

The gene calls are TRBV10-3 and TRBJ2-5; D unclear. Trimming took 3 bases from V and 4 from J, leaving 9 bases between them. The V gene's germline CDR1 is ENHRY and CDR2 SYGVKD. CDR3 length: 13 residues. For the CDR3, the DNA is TGTGCCATCAGTGACCCGGTGGGAGAGACCCAGTACTTC. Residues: CAISDPVGETQYF.

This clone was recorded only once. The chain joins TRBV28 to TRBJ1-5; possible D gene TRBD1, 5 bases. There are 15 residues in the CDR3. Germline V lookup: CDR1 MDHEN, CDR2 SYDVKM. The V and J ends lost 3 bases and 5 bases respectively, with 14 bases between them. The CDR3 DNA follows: TGTGCCAGCAGTTTCGGGACCCGGGGTGATCAGCCCCAGCATTTT. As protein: CASSFGTRGDQPQHF.

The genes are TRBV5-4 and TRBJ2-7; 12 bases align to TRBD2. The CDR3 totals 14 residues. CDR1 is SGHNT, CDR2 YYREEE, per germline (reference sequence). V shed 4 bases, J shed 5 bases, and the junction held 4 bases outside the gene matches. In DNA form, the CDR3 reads TGTGCCAGCAGCCCACTAGCGGGAGGTAACGAGCAGTACTTC. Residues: CASSPLAGGNEQYF.

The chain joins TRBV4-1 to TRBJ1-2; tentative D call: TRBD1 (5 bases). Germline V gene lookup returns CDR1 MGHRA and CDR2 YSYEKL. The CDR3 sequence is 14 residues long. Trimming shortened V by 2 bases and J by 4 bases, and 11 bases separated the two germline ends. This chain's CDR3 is CASSQIGEIYGYTF. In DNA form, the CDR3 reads TGCGCCAGCAGCCAAATAGGGGAAATCTATGGCTACACCTTC.

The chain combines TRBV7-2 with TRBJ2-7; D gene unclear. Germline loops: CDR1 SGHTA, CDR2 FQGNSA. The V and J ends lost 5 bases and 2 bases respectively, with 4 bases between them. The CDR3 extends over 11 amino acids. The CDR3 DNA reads TGTGCCAGCAGCCGAGCCTACGAGCAGTACTTC. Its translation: CASSRAYEQYF. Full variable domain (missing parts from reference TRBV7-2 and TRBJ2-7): GAGVSQSPSNKVTEKGKDVELRCDPISGHTALYWYRQSLGQGLEFLIYFQGNSAPDKSGLPSDRFSAERTGGSVSTLTIQRTQQEDSAVYLCASSRAYEQYFGPGTRLTVT.